The 18 T cell receptor beta chains below come from one sample, sequenced in a study of CD8+ T cells in alopecia areata. Sequencing relied on a cDNA template that was reverse transcribed from extracted RNA. Method: immunoSEQ multiplex PCR; TCRdb's copy keeps in-frame clones and lacks some. Of 100,000 to 150,000 clones in the sample, approximately 48% were seen once. Specimen: CD8+ T cells sorted from blood, collected at week 0. The receptors derive from a human donor with alopecia areata.

In DNA form, the CDR3 reads TGTGCCAGCAGCTTAGGTATAGGGGATAGCAATCAGCCCCAGCATTTT. Translation gives CASSLGIGDSNQPQHF. The gene calls are TRBV7-9 and TRBJ1-5, with TRBD1 as a possible D gene (5 bases). The germline V gene encodes CDR1 SEHNR and CDR2 FQNEAQ (reference sequence). The CDR3 runs 16 residues. Trimming removed 1 base from V and 0 bases from J, with 10 bases in between.

The V and J genes are TRBV30 and TRBJ1-1; perhaps TRBD1 as D (6 bases). Trimming stripped 4 bases from V and 3 bases from J, with 15 bases between. This CDR3 is built from 14 residues. Germline V gives CDR1 GTSNPN, CDR2 SVGIG (reference sequence). CDR3 bases: TGTGCCTGGACTCGGGGGGGCGAGGACACTGAAGCTTTCTTT. This sequence encodes CAWTRGGEDTEAFF.

This clone was observed a few times. The CDR3 is CASRSPGEAFF. The CDR3 nucleotides are TGCGCCAGCAGAAGCCCGGGTGAAGCTTTCTTT. The rearrangement uses TRBV4-1 and TRBJ1-1; D ambiguous. The CDR3 is 11 amino acids. Germline-derived CDR1 and CDR2 are MGHRA and YSYEKL. The V end lost 6 bases, the J end lost 7 bases, and 9 bases lay between the germline ends.

In its sample, this clone was seen once. V and J are TRBV15 and TRBJ1-2, with a possible D match to TRBD1 (5 bases). Germline values: CDR1 LNHNV, CDR2 YYDKDF (reference sequence). The CDR3 consists of 15 residues. With 0 bases removed from V and 4 bases from J, the gap between germline ends came to 12 bases. DNA of the CDR3: TGTGCCACCAGCAGAGACCCCCGGGGGGGCTATGGCTACACCTTC. It yields the protein CATSRDPRGGYGYTF.

This CDR3 reads CASSLAAPLGELFF. The CDR3 nucleotides read TGCGCCAGCAGCTTGGCTGCACCCTTAGGGGAGCTGTTTTTT. The V gene is TRBV5-1, the J gene TRBJ2-2; no clear D. Germline V gene lookup returns CDR1 SGHRS and CDR2 YFSETQ. This CDR3 region has 14 residues. The V end lost 0 bases, the J end lost 8 bases, and 11 bases lay between the germline ends.

This clone was picked up one time. An end of the junction differs from the germline gene, which may be a read error. The rearrangement links TRBV27 to TRBJ2-5; 7 bases line up with TRBD1. The CDR3 sequence is 14 residues long. Germline V gives CDR1 MNHEY, CDR2 SMNVEV (reference sequence). CDR3 nucleotides: TGTGCCAGCGCCACCTGGGACAGCCAAGGGACCCAGTACTTC. Its protein is CASATWDSQGTQYF.

In DNA, the CDR3 is TGCAGCGTGGTGGGGGGACTTGACTACAATGAGCAGTTCTTC. This sequence encodes CSVVGGLDYNEQFF. V usage is TRBV29-1 and J usage is TRBJ2-1; TRBD2 is a possible D gene (6 bases). The V and J ends lost 6 bases and 3 bases respectively, with 15 bases between them. There are 14 residues in the CDR3. Germline values: CDR1 SQVTM, CDR2 ANQGSEA.

The genes are TRBV5-6 and TRBJ1-5; D call uncertain. CDR1 is SGHDT and CDR2 is YYEEEE in the germline V gene. Trimming left V 2 bases short and J 9 bases short, with 9 bases between. CDR3 length: 12 residues. The CDR3 bases are TGTGCCAGCAGCTTTGTTCGGGGGCCCCAGCATTTT. Its protein is CASSFVRGPQHF.

The chain carries TRBV5-6 and TRBJ1-1; D might be TRBD1 (6 bases). This CDR3 has 16 amino acids. Germline V CDR1 and CDR2: SGHDT, YYEEEE. V was pared by 0 bases and J by 5 bases, with 17 bases between. The chain's CDR3 is CASSLVEWGANTEAFF. CDR3 in DNA: TGTGCCAGCAGCTTGGTGGAATGGGGGGCGAATACTGAAGCTTTCTTT.

This clone came up a few times. The rearrangement links TRBV6-1 to TRBJ2-1; no firm D call. Trimming shortened V by 4 bases and J by 5 bases, and 15 bases separated the two germline ends. Germline lookup yields CDR1 MNHNS and CDR2 SASEGT. This CDR3 is built from 15 residues. CDR3 bases: TGTGCCAGCAGTGGAGCTTCGGGTGGACACAATGAGCAGTTCTTC. This encodes CASSGASGGHNEQFF.

The chain uses TRBV2 and TRBJ1-5; no clear D. The CDR3 is 13 residues long. Trimming stripped 6 bases from V and 4 bases from J, with 10 bases between. Germline V gene data show CDR1 as SNHLY and CDR2 as FYNNEI. The CDR3 DNA is TGTGCCAGCAGCCCACAGAGTAATCAGCCCCAGCATTTT. This gives the protein CASSPQSNQPQHF.

The chain is built from TRBV6-5 and TRBJ1-2; a weak D match, TRBD1 (6 bases). V dropped 2 bases and J dropped 3 bases, with 7 bases sitting between them. This CDR3 has 13 amino acids. CDR1 MNHEY and CDR2 SVGAGI come from the germline V gene. The CDR3 nucleotides read TGTGCCAGCAGTTACGCAGGGGACTATGGCTACACCTTC. This sequence encodes CASSYAGDYGYTF.

This chain links TRBV15 with TRBJ1-1, with 7 bases lining up with TRBD1. Germline CDR1 LNHNV, CDR2 YYDKDF (reference sequence). V was pared by 5 bases and J by 3 bases, with 6 bases of the junction left unmatched. The CDR3 sequence is 14 residues long. CDR3 in amino acids: CATSDDRDDTEAFF. The CDR3 DNA follows: TGTGCCACCAGCGACGACAGGGACGACACTGAAGCTTTCTTT.

The rearrangement links TRBV29-1 to TRBJ2-3, with 7 bases fitting TRBD1. In germline, CDR1 is SQVTM, CDR2 ANQGSEA. V lost 5 bases to trimming and J lost 0 bases; unmatched junction nucleotides: 2. The CDR3 totals 13 residues. The CDR3 DNA sequence: TGCAGCGTTTGGACAGGTAGCACAGATACGCAGTATTTT. The encoded protein is CSVWTGSTDTQYF.

The rearrangement joins TRBV7-9 to TRBJ2-7; no definite D call. V dropped 5 bases and J dropped 3 bases, with 14 bases sitting between them. The V gene's germline CDR1 is SEHNR and CDR2 FQNEAQ (reference sequence). The CDR3 loop spans 14 amino acids. The DNA of the CDR3 is TGTGCCAGCAGCCCTTCGGACGGATTCTACGAGCAGTACTTC. It translates to CASSPSDGFYEQYF.

The genes are TRBV30 and TRBJ2-7; the D is unclear. Germline V lookup: CDR1 GTSNPN, CDR2 SVGIG (reference sequence). The V end lost 1 base, the J end lost 4 bases, and 8 bases lay between the germline ends. The CDR3 has 12 amino acids. CDR3 protein: CAWSEGIYEQYF. The CDR3 bases are TGTGCCTGGAGTGAAGGGATATACGAGCAGTACTTC.

The chain uses TRBV30 and TRBJ2-3; a weak D match, TRBD1 (6 bases). Germline CDR1 GTSNPN, CDR2 SVGIG (reference sequence). V shed 2 bases and J shed 0 bases, with 9 bases lying between them. The CDR3 runs to 14 residues. This chain's CDR3 is CAWSLTGSTDTQYF. CDR3 in DNA: TGTGCCTGGAGTTTGACAGGAAGCACAGATACGCAGTATTTT.

The chain couples TRBV2 to TRBJ2-1; 7 bases align to TRBD1. With V trimmed by 7 bases and J by 8 bases, 20 bases remained unmatched. CDR1 is SNHLY, CDR2 FYNNEI, per germline. The CDR3 consists of 17 residues. DNA of the CDR3: TGTGCCAGCACTTGGAAAGGGGGCACCTTTTGGCTAGATGAGCAGTTCTTC. Encoded protein: CASTWKGGTFWLDEQFF.